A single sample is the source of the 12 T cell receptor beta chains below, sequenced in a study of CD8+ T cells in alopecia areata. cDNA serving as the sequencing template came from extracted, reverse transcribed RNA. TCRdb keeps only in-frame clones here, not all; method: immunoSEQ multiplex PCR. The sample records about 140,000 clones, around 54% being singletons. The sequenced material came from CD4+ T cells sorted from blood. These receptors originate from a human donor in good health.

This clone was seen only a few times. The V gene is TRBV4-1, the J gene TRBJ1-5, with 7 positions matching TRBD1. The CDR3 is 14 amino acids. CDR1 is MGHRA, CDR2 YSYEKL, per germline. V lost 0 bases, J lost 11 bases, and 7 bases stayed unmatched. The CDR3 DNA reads TGCGCCAGCAGCCAAGAACGGGACAGTATGTCCCAGCATTTT. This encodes CASSQERDSMSQHF.

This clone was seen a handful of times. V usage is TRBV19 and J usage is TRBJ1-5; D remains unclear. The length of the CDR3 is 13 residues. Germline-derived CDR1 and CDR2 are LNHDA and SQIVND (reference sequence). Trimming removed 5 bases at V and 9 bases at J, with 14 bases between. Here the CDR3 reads CASSEQKKGPQHF. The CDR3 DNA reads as TGTGCCAGTAGTGAGCAGAAAAAAGGGCCCCAGCATTTT.

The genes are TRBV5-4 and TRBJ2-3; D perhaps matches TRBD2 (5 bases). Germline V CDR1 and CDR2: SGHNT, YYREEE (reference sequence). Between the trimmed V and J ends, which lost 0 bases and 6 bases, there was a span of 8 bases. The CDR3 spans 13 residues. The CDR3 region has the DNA TGTGCCAGCAGCTTGGGAGGGAGCGATACGCAGTATTTT. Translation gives CASSLGGSDTQYF.

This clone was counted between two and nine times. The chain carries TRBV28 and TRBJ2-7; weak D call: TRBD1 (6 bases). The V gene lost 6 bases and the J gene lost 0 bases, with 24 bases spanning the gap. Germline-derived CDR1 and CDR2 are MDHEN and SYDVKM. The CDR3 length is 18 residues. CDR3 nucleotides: TGTGCCAGCAGCCCGCAACGGACCAACAGGGACCACTCCTACGAGCAGTACTTC. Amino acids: CASSPQRTNRDHSYEQYF. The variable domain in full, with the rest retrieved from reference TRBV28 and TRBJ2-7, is DVKVTQSSRYLVKRTGEKVFLECVQDMDHENMFWYRQDPGLGLRLIYFSYDVKMKEKGDIPEGYSVSREKKERFSLILESASTNQTSMYLCASSPQRTNRDHSYEQYFGPGTRLTVT.

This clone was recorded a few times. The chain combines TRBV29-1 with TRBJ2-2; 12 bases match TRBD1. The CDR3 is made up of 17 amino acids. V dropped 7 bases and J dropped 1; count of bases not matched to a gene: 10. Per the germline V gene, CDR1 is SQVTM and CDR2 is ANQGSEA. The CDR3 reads CSARDRGLEGNTGELFF. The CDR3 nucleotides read TGCAGCGCGCGGGACAGGGGGCTTGAAGGGAACACCGGGGAGCTGTTTTTT.

The CDR3 DNA reads as TGCAGCGTTGTGTTGCGGAGCCCCCTGGCAGATACGCAGTATTTT. Translation: CSVVLRSPLADTQYF. This rearrangement joins TRBV29-1 to TRBJ2-3, with D hard to call. Trimming took 4 bases from V and 4 from J, leaving 18 bases between them. Germline assignment: CDR1 SQVTM and CDR2 ANQGSEA. The CDR3 loop spans 15 amino acids.

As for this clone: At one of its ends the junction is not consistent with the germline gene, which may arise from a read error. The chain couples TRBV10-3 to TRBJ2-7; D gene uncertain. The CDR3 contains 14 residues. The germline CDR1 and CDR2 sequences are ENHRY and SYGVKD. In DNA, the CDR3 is TGTGCCATCGGTGAACCCTCTCTTGGGCAGGAGCAGTACTTC. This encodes CAIGEPSLGQEQYF.

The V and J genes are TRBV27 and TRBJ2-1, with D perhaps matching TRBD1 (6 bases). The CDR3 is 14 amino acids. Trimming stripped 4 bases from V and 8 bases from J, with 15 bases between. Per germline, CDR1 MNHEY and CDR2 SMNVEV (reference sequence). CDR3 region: CASSSLRGQYEQFF. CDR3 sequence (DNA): TGTGCCAGCAGTTCCCTCCGGGGACAATATGAGCAGTTCTTC.

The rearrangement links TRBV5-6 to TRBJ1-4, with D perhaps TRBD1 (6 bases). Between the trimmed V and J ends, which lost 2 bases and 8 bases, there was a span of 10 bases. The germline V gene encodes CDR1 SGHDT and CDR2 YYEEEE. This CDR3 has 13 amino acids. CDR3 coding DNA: TGTGCCAGCAGCTTACAGGGCGGGGAAAAACTGTTTTTT. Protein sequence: CASSLQGGEKLFF.

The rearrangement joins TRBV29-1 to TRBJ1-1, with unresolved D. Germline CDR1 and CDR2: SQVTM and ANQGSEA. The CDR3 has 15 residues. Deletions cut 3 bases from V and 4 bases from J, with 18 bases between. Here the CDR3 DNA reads TGCAGCGTTGACACGGGTGGTACCTCTTTCACTGAAGCTTTCTTT. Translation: CSVDTGGTSFTEAFF.

This chain's CDR3 is CASSPDFWSYGYTF. CDR3 in DNA: TGTGCCAGCAGCCCAGACTTCTGGAGCTATGGCTACACCTTC. The rearrangement uses TRBV9 and TRBJ1-2, with D hard to call. The CDR3 spans 14 residues. V was shortened by 4 bases and J by 4 bases, with 14 bases between the two germline ends. The germline gives CDR1 SGDLS, CDR2 YYNGEE.

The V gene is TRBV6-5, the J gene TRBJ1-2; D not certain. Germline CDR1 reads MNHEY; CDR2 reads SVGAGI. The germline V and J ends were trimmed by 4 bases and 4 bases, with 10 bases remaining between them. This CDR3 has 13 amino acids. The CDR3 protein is CASSSPAIYGYTF. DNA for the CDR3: TGTGCCAGCAGTTCCCCCGCTATCTATGGCTACACCTTC.